Listed below are T cell receptor beta chains from one sample, sequenced in a study of PD-L1 blockade in urothelial cancer. Measured with immunoSEQ multiplex PCR; TCRdb has only the in-frame clones, and not every one. This table holds tens of thousands of clones, roughly 86% found once. The specimen comprised PBMCs, sampled around atezolizumab (anti-PD-L1) treatment. All receptors derive from a man aged 50-59 years with urothelial cancer. Each CDR3 is given with its conserved first and last residue. Each record gives: D gene, V gene, clone size, J gene, CDR3 protein, CDR3 DNA. A D gene is named only where the DNA matches it firmly. The size of a clone is reported for some rows only, either as once, few or many, or as a class for expanded clones.

-	TRBV9	-	TRBJ2-3	CASSVGGERTQYF	TGTGCCAGCAGCGTAGGGGGAGAGCGTACGCAGTATTTT
-	TRBV10-2	-	TRBJ2-7	CASSEPPVVQYF	TGCGCCAGCAGTGAGCCCCCGGTTGTGCAGTACTTC
TRBD1	TRBV10-2	once	TRBJ1-5	CASSQGQGAFQPQHF	TGCGCCAGCAGTCAAGGACAGGGGGCATTTCAGCCCCAGCATTTT
-	TRBV29-1	-	TRBJ2-3	CSVLGLGTDTQYF	TGCAGCGTTTTAGGACTCGGCACAGATACGCAGTATTTT
TRBD1	TRBV11-2	-	TRBJ1-4	CASSLERTGGEKLFF	TGTGCCAGCAGCTTAGAGAGGACAGGTGGTGAAAAACTGTTTTTT
TRBD2	TRBV7-2	-	TRBJ2-3	CASSRGLAGTDTQYF	TGTGCCAGCAGCCGAGGACTAGCGGGCACAGATACGCAGTATTTT
-	TRBV14	-	TRBJ1-1	CASSPKLFGEAFF	TGTGCCAGCAGCCCAAAACTGTTTGGTGAAGCTTTCTTT
-	TRBV2	-	TRBJ1-2	CASSDSYGYTF	TGTGCCAGCAGTGACAGCTATGGCTACACCTTC
-	TRBV5-1	-	TRBJ2-7	CASSSGTSGEQYF	TGCGCCAGCAGCTCCGGGACATCTGGCGAGCAGTACTTC
TRBD2	TRBV5-1	-	TRBJ2-1	CASSGGLAGGGDEQFF	TGCGCCAGCAGCGGGGGCTTAGCGGGGGGCGGGGATGAGCAGTTCTTC
TRBD2	TRBV9	few	TRBJ2-2	CASSPDSKLAGGPSTGELFF	TGTGCCAGCAGCCCCGACAGTAAACTAGCGGGAGGGCCGAGCACCGGGGAGCTGTTTTTT
-	TRBV19	-	TRBJ1-1	CASSIPLNTEAFF	TGTGCCAGTAGTATCCCCTTGAACACTGAAGCTTTCTTT
-	TRBV10-3	-	TRBJ2-7	CAINLRGGSYEQYF	TGTGCCATAAATCTCAGGGGTGGTTCCTACGAGCAGTACTTC
TRBD2	TRBV29-1	-	TRBJ2-1	CSVDRRLAGGSYNEQFF	TGCAGCGTTGACCGGCGACTAGCGGGAGGATCCTACAATGAGCAGTTCTTC
-	TRBV6-5	few	TRBJ2-2	CASSYNGENGELFF	TGTGCCAGCAGTTATAACGGGGAGAACGGGGAGCTGTTTTTT
TRBD1	TRBV7-2	-	TRBJ1-5	CASSLFGTGDDQPQHF	TGTGCCAGCAGCTTATTCGGGACAGGAGACGATCAGCCCCAGCATTTT
-	TRBV18	-	TRBJ2-5	CASSLTGDGGRARKTQYF	TGTGCCAGCTCACTGACAGGGGACGGTGGGAGGGCCCGAAAGACCCAGTACTTC
TRBD2	TRBV9	-	TRBJ2-3	CASNPSGGAGDTQYF	TGTGCCAGCAACCCGTCGGGGGGGGCGGGAGATACGCAGTATTTT
-	TRBV15	-	TRBJ2-7	CATRSGKYYEQYF	TGTGCCACTCGGTCCGGGAAATACTACGAGCAGTACTTC
-	TRBV5-1	-	TRBJ2-1	CASSFVGGGGTYNEQFF	TGCGCCAGCAGCTTCGTCGGTGGGGGGGGCACCTACAATGAGCAGTTCTTC
-	TRBV27	few	TRBJ1-5	CASSPPGGLTPLSNQPQHF	TGTGCCAGCAGTCCCCCGGGGGGCCTAACCCCGCTTAGCAATCAGCCCCAGCATTTT
TRBD1	TRBV28	-	TRBJ2-7	CASSSPRPQGHPYEQYF	TGTGCCAGCAGTTCCCCCCGCCCACAGGGGCACCCCTACGAGCAGTACTTC
-	TRBV9	-	TRBJ2-2	CASSVVGSGELFF	TGTGCCAGCAGCGTGGTGGGCTCCGGGGAGCTGTTTTTT
TRBD2	TRBV28	-	TRBJ2-2	CASTTRGGRSNTGELFF	TGTGCCAGCACCACTCGCGGGGGACGGTCGAACACCGGGGAGCTGTTTTTT
TRBD2	TRBV19	-	TRBJ2-1	CASSMGLAYEQFF	TGTGCCAGTAGTATGGGACTAGCCTATGAGCAGTTCTTC
TRBD2	TRBV14	-	TRBJ2-3	CASSRPGLGRADTQYF	TGTGCCAGCAGCCGACCGGGACTAGGGAGGGCAGATACGCAGTATTTT
-	TRBV28	-	TRBJ1-4	CASSSGGRLNEKLFF	TGTGCCAGCAGCTCCGGGGGACGGTTGAATGAAAAACTGTTTTTT
TRBD1	TRBV19	-	TRBJ2-2	CASLGGGWYTGELFF	TGTGCCAGTTTAGGGGGCGGTTGGTACACCGGGGAGCTGTTTTTT
TRBD2	TRBV29-1	-	TRBJ2-7	CSVLGLAGGYEQYF	TGCAGCGTTCTTGGACTAGCGGGAGGATACGAGCAGTACTTC
TRBD2	TRBV5-1	-	TRBJ2-7	CASKPGLASYEQYF	TGCGCCAGCAAACCGGGACTAGCTTCCTACGAGCAGTACTTC
TRBD1	TRBV25-1	few	TRBJ2-5	CASSALQGTGRETQYF	TGTGCCAGCAGTGCACTACAAGGGACAGGGAGGGAGACCCAGTACTTC
TRBD1	TRBV12-5	-	TRBJ2-2	CASGDRVETGELFF	TGTGCTAGTGGGGACAGGGTAGAAACCGGGGAGCTGTTTTTT
TRBD1	TRBV6-1	few	TRBJ1-5	CASSERGRGNSNQPQHF	TGTGCCAGCAGTGAAAGGGGCAGGGGGAATAGCAATCAGCCCCAGCATTTT